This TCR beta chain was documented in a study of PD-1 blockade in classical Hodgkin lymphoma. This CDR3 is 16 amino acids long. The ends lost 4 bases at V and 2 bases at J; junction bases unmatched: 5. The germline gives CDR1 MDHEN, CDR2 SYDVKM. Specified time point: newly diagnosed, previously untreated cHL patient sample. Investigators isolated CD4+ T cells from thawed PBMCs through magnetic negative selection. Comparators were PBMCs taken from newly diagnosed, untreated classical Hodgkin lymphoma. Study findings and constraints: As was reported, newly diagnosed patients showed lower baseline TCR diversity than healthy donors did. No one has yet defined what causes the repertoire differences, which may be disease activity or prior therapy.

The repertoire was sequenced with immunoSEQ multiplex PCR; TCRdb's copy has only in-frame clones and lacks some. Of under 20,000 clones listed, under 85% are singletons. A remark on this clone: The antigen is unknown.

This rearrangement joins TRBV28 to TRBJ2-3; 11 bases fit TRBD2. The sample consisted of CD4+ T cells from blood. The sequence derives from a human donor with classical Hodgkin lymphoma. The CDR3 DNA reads TGTGCCAGCAGTTCTAGCGGGAGGACGCTCACAGATACGCAGTATTTT. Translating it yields CASSSSGRTLTDTQYF.